This TCR beta chain appears in the sequencing data of a study of T cells expressing NK-cell markers. Study in general: Sequencing of TCR beta repertoires drew on sorted CD3+CD56+NKG2C+, CD3+CD56+NKG2C- and CD3+CD56-NKG2C+ T cells.

General study results and limits: Dominant NKG2C+ clonotypes made up about 1.0-7.5% of CD8+ T cells in more than 5 donors.

There are 15 residues in the CDR3. 5'RACE template switching with UMIs produced the TCR beta cDNA. TCRdb reanalyzed the 5' RACE reads and collapses them to one entry per CDR3 protein, without DNA. Recorded here are around 550,000 distinct CDR3 sequences; the top ten clones represent 3.5% to 4.5%. With respect to this clonotype: What it recognizes is unknown.

The TCR was taken from a man aged 18 to 30 in good health. The specimen sequenced was blood T cells: a sorted CD56 or NKG2C T cell subset, CD4+ or CD8+ T cells, or bulk PBMC T cells (not recorded which). This chain connects TRBV12-3 or TRBV12-4 to TRBJ2-7. CDR3 sequence: CASSSSFQGFNEQYF.